This T cell receptor beta chain is drawn from a study of cytomegalovirus exposure and HLA in healthy donors (dated by TCRdb to about 2017). Context from the whole study: In an earlier analysis of under 600 of the donors, about 260 Gb of sequence data and some 100 million unique TCR beta sequences from about 179 million T cells were reported. Of the roughly 400 genotyped donors, over 70% fell in the genetic ancestry cluster associated with self-reported Caucasian donors. Besides the first cohort of 666 subjects, a separate validation cohort made up of some 110 different subjects was used. To predict cytomegalovirus infection status, the study combined high-throughput TCR immunosequencing, statistical association of individual TCRs with disease status, and machine learning. In a later genetic analysis, genome-wide SNP genotypes for about three fifths of the roughly 670 donors were used, and that subset was treated as a discovery cohort. HLA typing included class I and class II loci at four-digit resolution. Donor age, sex, ethnicity and CMV serostatus were compiled alongside the repertoire data. Using immunosequencing, the study profiled T cell repertoires from some 670 subjects and related those repertoires to cytomegalovirus serostatus. A later analysis re-examined previously published TCR beta repertoires from more than 600 donors and added high-resolution HLA genotyping to investigate patterns of TCR occurrence. The later analysis used no new phenotypic data to find candidate immune exposures, relying instead on TCR beta sequences and their occurrence across donors. On average, 235,054 unique TCR beta nucleotide sequences were sequenced per donor among a few hundred genotyped donors of the cohort, with roughly 18% of those sequences being non-productive. Typing coverage varied by locus: roughly 629-640 donors for A, B, C, DRB1 and DQB1; roughly 510 for DQA1; around 570 for DPA1; some 470 for DPB1. The study aimed to test whether signatures of past pathogen exposure could be identified by cataloging public T cell receptors. An earlier analysis of around 640 of the donors used high-throughput TCR beta sequencing to judge whether each TCR beta V gene segment behaved as functional or pseudogenic. Approximately 310 gigabases of sequencing data and approximately 85 million unique TCR sequences were included in an early release covering 550 to 800 HLA-typed donors. All discovery cohort repertoires had been generated using a single sequencing platform. Roughly 5 DR-DQ haplotypes were handled as single units for association and clustering, since linkage in the cohort was strong. Here is what the overall study found, with its caveats: In the study, approximately 160 TCR beta chains were listed as associated with cytomegalovirus. In a later analysis, several top co-occurrence clusters were reported to appear linked to parvovirus B19, influenza, CMV and Epstein-Barr virus. A further reported finding was that TCR beta sequences accurately predicted the HLA-A and HLA-B alleles for most subjects in the first cohort. Compared with the roughly 720-donor mean, donors in an Asian-associated ancestry cluster had fewer N-insertions in productive TCRs, according to a later genetic analysis. Presence/absence analyses assumed roughly uniform sequencing depth across donors, an assumption that may not hold. Because HLA typing was missing for some donors at each locus, association tests included only the typed subset. The only immune exposure information available for the cohort was CMV serostatus. Correlated functional status among segregating V segments might reflect linkage disequilibrium, but an unknown experimental factor could not be ruled out. The cohort was sequenced for TCR beta chains only, and without alpha or paired-chain data the features that could be detected were limited. Most TCR sequences were seen in very few donors, while some public TCRs were found in many individuals. Broadly in line with IMGT annotations, most TCR beta V segments showed up in productive rearrangements about 90% or about 30% of the time in an earlier analysis of around 600 of the donors. In a later analysis, HLA-associated TCR beta chains were found to be more clonally expanded and to have lower generation probabilities than equally common non-associated chains. When HLA alleles, especially DR and DQ, strongly co-occurred, TCR associations were difficult to assign to individual alleles. A later genetic analysis associated a missense DCLRE1C variant with V-gene and J-gene trimming of TCR beta chains, and an independent cohort replicated the association. A later analysis associated around 16,000 TCR beta sequences with specific HLA alleles at a false discovery rate of 0.05. Cytomegalovirus status was reported to be diagnosed by the classifier with high specificity and sensitivity in both the original and validation cohorts. Most CMV-associated TCR beta chains appeared to be HLA-restricted in a later analysis, and the HLA associations seemed to be driven largely by CMV exposure. The authors suggested that the approach could potentially be extended to other disease states and immunological phenotypes. Because counts were too low, approximately 15 rarely observed V segments, including chromosome 9 orphons, were excluded from the earlier analysis of around 590 of the donors. A few of the identified cytomegalovirus-associated TCR beta chains were confirmed in vitro to be specific for cytomegalovirus antigens. A cluster of highly shared sequence variants was judged likely to be a technical artifact of the sequencing pipeline. According to a later analysis, TCR association rates differed among HLA loci, with DRB1 alleles showing the most associated TCRs and HLA-C alleles showing the fewest.

The cohort consisted of some 730 healthy bone marrow donors. At the time of sampling, all cohort members were nominally healthy, though unrecorded immune exposures were likely present. The donor was CMV seronegative and was included in the group of 352 seronegative cohort members. Every donor gave a peripheral blood sample, and the peripheral blood mononuclear cells from that sample were used for TCR beta sequencing. Genomic DNA extraction from the blood cell samples was performed with the Qiagen DNeasy Blood Extraction Kit. On this clone: Its antigen remains unidentified. The record has no base qualities; no much larger clone is one base away.

Library preparation was by the immunoSEQ multiplex PCR assay. For the multiplex PCR, a mixture combining 60 forward primers for TCR Vbeta segments and 13 reverse primers for TCR Jbeta segments was used. The CDR3 region of rearranged TCR beta genes was amplified from genomic DNA by a multiplex PCR assay. The amplified TCR beta libraries were sequenced on the Illumina HiSeq System as 87-base-pair reads. As for the original processing: A later analysis tallied around 82 million unique TCR beta chains across the 700 or so repertoires, and about 12 million of those chains were shared by two or more donors. A nearest-neighbor algorithm error-corrected the raw reads and collapsed the reads into unique sequences, merging closely related sequences to remove PCR and sequencing errors. To assign V, D and J gene segments, CDR3 sequences were aligned to IMGT reference sequences. For a sequence to be retained, a match of at least six nucleotides to both a V gene segment and a J gene segment was required. Rearrangements were classified as productive when the CDR3 lacked stop codons and remained in frame with V and J, and all other rearrangements were classified as non-productive. Following IMGT convention, CDR3 was defined as the stretch from the second conserved V-encoded cysteine up to the conserved J-encoded phenylalanine. The earlier analysis of about 620 of the donors excluded sequences that lacked an unambiguous match to a single V gene segment. In an earlier analysis of 587 of the donors, V segments were called functional above 56.7% productive rearrangements and were called segregating when the between-donor standard deviation exceeded 5%. A statistical classification framework was built for diagnosing cytomegalovirus status from the catalog of TCR beta chain sequences. A later analysis assigned V and J genes by comparing TCR nucleotide sequences with IMGT/GENE-DB human TR gene sequences. A later analysis assigned CDR3 sequences and most-parsimonious VDJ recombination scenarios with the TCRdist pipeline. In a later analysis, each TCR beta chain was defined by its CDR3 amino acid sequence together with its V-gene family, and reads without a unique V-gene family were excluded. As a way to deal with suspected cross-contamination and a sequencing artifact, a later analysis dropped approximately 570 nucleotide sequences that were highly shared and had low generation probability. For each public chain, a later analysis derived a clonal expansion index from normalized ranks of inferred template counts within each repertoire. A later analysis computed generation probabilities with a VDJ recombination model fitted to out-of-frame rearrangements, and checked the results against IGoR. A later analysis scored TCR-TCR, TCR-HLA and TCR-CMV co-occurrence with hypergeometric tests, applying a repertoire-size bias correction to TCR pairs. To estimate false discovery rates, a later analysis permuted the HLA or CMV assignments 20 times. In a later analysis, co-occurring TCRs were grouped using DBSCAN, with TCRdist sequence similarity added in when clustering inside HLA-allele-positive subsets. Repertoires with fewer than 30,000 or more than 120,000 public chains, plus five repertoires with anomalous nucleotide sharing, were excluded from co-occurrence clustering. The immuneACCESS repertoire file appears here via TCRdb, limited to in-frame rearrangements. These files lack a portion of the clones; in checked studies, under half of the deficit traces to unresolved V genes, and the cause of the others is not known. V and J calls plus clone size are reproduced from that table; the DNA served to infer D and trimming. Recorded for this sample are around 160,000 clones; around 80% of them occurred a single time. Jointly, the top ten make up 0.95% to 1.1% of the sample.

The clonotype originates from a middle-aged woman in good health and CMV-seronegative. Sequenced material: PBMCs.

The DNA reads TGTGCCAGCAGGAGCTTGGGACAGTTTAATTCACCCCTCCACTTT. Its translation is CASRSLGQFNSPLHF. In this chain, TRBV6-5 is recombined with TRBJ1-6; 7 of the junction bases match TRBD1. The germline V gene provides CDR1 MNHEY and CDR2 SVGAGI. The CDR3 covers 15 residues, taking in both the cysteine and the phenylalanine. CDR3 DNA only is kept here, 45 bases in frame from base 1. Trimming accounts for 6 bases at V and 6 bases at J, while the number of junction bases matched to no gene is 8.